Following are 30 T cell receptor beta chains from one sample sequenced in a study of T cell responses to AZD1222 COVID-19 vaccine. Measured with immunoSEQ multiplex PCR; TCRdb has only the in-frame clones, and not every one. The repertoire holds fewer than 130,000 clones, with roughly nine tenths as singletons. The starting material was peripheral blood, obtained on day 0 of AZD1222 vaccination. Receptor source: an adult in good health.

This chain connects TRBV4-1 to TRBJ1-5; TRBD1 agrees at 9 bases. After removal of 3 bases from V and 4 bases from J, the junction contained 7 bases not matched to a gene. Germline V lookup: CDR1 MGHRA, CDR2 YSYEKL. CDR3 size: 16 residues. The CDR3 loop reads CASSQTGTGTNQPQHF. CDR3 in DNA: TGCGCCAGCAGCCAGACCGGGACAGGGACAAATCAGCCCCAGCATTTT.

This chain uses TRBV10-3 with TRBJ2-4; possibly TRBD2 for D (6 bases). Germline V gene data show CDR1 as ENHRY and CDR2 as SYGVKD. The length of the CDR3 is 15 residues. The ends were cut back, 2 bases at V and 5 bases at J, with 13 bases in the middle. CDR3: CAISEPGLGQNIQYF. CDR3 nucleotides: TGTGCCATCAGTGAGCCGGGACTGGGCCAAAACATTCAGTACTTC.

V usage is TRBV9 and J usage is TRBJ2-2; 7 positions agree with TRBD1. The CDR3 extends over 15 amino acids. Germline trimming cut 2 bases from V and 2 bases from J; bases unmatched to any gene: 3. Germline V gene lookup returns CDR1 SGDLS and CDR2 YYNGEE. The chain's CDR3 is CASSVGQVNTGELFF. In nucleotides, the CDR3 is TGTGCCAGCAGCGTTGGACAGGTTAACACCGGGGAGCTGTTTTTT.

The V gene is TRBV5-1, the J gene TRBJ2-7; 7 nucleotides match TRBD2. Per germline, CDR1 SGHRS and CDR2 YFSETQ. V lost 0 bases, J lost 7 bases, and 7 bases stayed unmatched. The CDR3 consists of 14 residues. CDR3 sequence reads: CASSLDSREQEQYF. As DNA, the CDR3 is TGCGCCAGCAGCTTGGATTCGCGGGAGCAAGAGCAGTACTTC.

The chain's CDR3 is CASSLARDTQYF. As DNA, the CDR3 is TGTGCCAGCAGCTTAGCACGGGATACGCAGTATTTT. The chain carries TRBV7-2 and TRBJ2-3; D is undetermined. Trimming left V 0 bases short and J 6 bases short, with 4 bases between. From germline, CDR1 is SGHTA and CDR2 FQGNSA. There are 12 residues in the CDR3. Full variable domain (remainder filled in from reference TRBV7-2 and TRBJ2-3): GAGVSQSPSNKVTEKGKDVELRCDPISGHTALYWYRQSLGQGLEFLIYFQGNSAPDKSGLPSDRFSAERTGGSVSTLTIQRTQQEDSAVYLCASSLARDTQYFGPGTRLTVL.

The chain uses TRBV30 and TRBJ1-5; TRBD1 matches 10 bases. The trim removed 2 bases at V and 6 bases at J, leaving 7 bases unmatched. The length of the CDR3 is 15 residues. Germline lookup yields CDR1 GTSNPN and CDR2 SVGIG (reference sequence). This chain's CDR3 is CAWSPGQGPSQPQHF. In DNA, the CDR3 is TGTGCCTGGAGTCCGGGACAGGGGCCAAGTCAGCCCCAGCATTTT.

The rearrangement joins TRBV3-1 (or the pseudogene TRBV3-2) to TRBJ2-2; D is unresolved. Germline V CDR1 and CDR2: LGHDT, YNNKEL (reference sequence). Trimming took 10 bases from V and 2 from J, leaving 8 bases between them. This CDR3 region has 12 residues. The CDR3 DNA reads TGTGCCACTCGGTACAACACCGGGGAGCTGTTTTTT. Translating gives CATRYNTGELFF.

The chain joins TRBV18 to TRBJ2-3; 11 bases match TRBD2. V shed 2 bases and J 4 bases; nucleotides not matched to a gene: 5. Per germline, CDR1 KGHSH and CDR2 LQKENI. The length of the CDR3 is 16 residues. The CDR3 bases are TGTGCCAGCTCACCAAGACTAGCGGGACAGGCAGATACGCAGTATTTT. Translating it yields CASSPRLAGQADTQYF.

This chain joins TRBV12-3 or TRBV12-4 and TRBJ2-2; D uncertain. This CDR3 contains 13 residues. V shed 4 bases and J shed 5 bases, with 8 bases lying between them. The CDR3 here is CASSSVATGELFF. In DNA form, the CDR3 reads TGTGCCAGCAGTTCCGTAGCTACCGGGGAGCTGTTTTTT.

The DNA for the CDR3 is TGTGCCAGCAGCTTAGAGTCAGGGACCAATTCACCCCTCCACTTT. It encodes CASSLESGTNSPLHF. J is TRBJ1-6 and V is TRBV7-9; D perhaps matches TRBD1 (5 bases). This CDR3 region has 15 residues. The ends were cut back, 1 base at V and 7 bases at J, with 11 bases in the middle. Germline CDR1 reads SEHNR; CDR2 reads FQNEAQ (reference sequence).

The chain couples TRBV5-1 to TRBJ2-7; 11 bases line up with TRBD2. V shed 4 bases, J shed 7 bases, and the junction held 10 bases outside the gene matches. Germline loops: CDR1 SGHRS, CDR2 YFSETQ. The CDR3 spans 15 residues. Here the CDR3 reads CASSVKLAGVGEQYF. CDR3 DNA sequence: TGCGCCAGCAGCGTAAAACTAGCGGGAGTAGGGGAGCAGTACTTC.

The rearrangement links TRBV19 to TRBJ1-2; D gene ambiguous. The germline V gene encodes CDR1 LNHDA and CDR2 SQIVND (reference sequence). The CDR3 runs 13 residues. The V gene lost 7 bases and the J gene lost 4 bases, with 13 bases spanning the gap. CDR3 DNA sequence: TGTGCCAGTACCCTCGTTGGCAGCTATGGCTACACCTTC. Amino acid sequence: CASTLVGSYGYTF.

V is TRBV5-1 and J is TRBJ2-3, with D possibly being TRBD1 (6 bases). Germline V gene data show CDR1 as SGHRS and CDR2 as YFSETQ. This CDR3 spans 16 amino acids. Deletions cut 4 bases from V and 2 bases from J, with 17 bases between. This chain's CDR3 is CASSGGDSRTTDTQYF. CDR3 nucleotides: TGCGCCAGCAGCGGGGGCGACAGTCGCACCACAGATACGCAGTATTTT.

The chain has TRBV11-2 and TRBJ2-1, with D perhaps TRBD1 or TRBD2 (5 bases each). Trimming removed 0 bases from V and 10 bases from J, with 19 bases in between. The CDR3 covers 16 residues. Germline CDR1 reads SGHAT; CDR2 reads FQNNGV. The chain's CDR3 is CASSLDPGPRTGEQFF. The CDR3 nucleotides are TGTGCCAGCAGCTTAGATCCGGGACCGCGAACGGGAGAGCAGTTCTTC. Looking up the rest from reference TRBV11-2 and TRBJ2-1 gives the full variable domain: EAGVAQSPRYKIIEKRQSVAFWCNPISGHATLYWYQQILGQGPKLLIQFQNNGVVDDSQLPKDRFSAERLKGVDSTLKIQPAKLEDSAVYLCASSLDPGPRTGEQFFGPGTRLTVL.

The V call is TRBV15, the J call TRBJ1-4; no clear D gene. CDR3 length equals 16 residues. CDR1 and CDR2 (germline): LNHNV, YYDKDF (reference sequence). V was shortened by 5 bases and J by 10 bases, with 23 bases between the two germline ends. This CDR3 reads CATSRQGPLVEGKLFF. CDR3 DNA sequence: TGTGCCACCAGCCGGCAAGGACCGCTCGTAGAGGGAAAACTGTTTTTT. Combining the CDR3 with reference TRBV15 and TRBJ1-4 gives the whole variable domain DAMVIQNPRYQVTQFGKPVTLSCSQTLNHNVMYWYQQKSSQAPKLLFHYYDKDFNNEADTPDNFQSRRPNTSFCFLDIRSPGLGDTAMYLCATSRQGPLVEGKLFFGSGTQLSVL.

The CDR3 nucleotides are TGTGCCAGCAGGGGAACCTACAATGAGCAGTTCTTC. This sequence encodes CASRGTYNEQFF. J is TRBJ2-1 and V is TRBV28; D is unresolved. The CDR3 contains 12 residues. Germline V gives CDR1 MDHEN, CDR2 SYDVKM. The V end was cut by 6 bases, the J end by 2 bases, with 5 bases between.

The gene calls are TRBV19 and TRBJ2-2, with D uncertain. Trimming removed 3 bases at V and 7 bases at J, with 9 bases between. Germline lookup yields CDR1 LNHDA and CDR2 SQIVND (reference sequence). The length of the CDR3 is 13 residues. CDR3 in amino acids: CASSMGSSGELFF. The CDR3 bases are TGTGCCAGTAGTATGGGTTCGAGCGGGGAGCTGTTTTTT.

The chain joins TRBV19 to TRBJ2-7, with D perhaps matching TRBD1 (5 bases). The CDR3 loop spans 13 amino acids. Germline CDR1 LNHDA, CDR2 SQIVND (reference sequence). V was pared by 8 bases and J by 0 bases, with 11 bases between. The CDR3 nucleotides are TGTGCCAGTTTATCCAGGGACTCCTACGAGCAGTACTTC. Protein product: CASLSRDSYEQYF.

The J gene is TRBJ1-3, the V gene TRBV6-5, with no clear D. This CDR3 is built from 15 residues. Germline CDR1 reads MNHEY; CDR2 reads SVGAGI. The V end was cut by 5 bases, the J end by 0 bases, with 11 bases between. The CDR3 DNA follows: TGTGCCAGCAGTACTAGACGGAACTCTGGAAACACCATATATTTT. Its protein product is CASSTRRNSGNTIYF.

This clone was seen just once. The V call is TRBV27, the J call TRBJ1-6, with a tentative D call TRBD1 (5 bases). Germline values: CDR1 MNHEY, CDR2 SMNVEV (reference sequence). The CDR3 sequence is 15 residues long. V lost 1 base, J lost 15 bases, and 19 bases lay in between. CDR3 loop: CASSLWGSGAPGLHF. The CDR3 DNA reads TGTGCCAGCAGTTTATGGGGTAGTGGGGCTCCTGGCCTCCACTTT.

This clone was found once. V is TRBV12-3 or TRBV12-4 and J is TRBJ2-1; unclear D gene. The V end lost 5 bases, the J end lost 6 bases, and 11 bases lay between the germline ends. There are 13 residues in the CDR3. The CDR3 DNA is TGTGCCAGCAGTCCCCCCGCCACCAATGAGCAGTTCTTC. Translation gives CASSPPATNEQFF.

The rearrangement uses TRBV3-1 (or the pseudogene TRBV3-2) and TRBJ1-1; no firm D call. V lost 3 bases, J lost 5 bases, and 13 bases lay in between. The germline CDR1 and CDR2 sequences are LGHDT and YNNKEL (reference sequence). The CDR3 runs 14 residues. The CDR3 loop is CASSHPAGDTEAFF. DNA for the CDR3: TGTGCCAGCAGCCACCCAGCCGGGGATACTGAAGCTTTCTTT.

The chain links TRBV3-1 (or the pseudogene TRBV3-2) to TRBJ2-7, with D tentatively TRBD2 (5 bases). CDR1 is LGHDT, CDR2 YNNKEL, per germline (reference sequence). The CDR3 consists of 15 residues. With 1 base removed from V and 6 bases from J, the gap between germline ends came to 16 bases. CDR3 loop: CASSQARTSRSEQYF. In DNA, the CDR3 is TGTGCCAGCAGCCAAGCCAGGACTTCAAGGAGCGAGCAGTACTTC.

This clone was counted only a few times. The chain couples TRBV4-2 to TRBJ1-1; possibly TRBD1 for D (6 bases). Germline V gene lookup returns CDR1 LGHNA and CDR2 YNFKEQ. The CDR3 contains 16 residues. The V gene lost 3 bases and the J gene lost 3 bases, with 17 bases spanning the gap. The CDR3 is CASSQGPTGGHTEAFF. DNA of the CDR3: TGTGCCAGCAGCCAGGGTCCTACCGGGGGGCACACTGAAGCTTTCTTT.

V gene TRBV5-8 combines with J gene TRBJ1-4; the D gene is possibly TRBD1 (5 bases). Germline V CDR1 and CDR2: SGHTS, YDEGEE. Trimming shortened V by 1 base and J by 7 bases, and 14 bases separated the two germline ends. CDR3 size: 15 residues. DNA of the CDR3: TGTGCCAGCAGCTTGAATGGTCGAAGGGGTGAAAAACTGTTTTTT. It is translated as CASSLNGRRGEKLFF.

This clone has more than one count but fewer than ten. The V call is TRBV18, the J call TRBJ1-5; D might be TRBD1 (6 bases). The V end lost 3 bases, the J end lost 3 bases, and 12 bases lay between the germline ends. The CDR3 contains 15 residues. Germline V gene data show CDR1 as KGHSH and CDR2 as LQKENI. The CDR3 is CASSPTGIPNQPQHF. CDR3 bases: TGTGCCAGCTCACCTACAGGGATTCCCAATCAGCCCCAGCATTTT.

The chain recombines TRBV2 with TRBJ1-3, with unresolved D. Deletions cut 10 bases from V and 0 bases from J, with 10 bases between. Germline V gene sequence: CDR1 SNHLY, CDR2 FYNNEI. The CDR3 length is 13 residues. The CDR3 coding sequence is TGTGCCACCTCCGGGATCTCTGGAAACACCATATATTTT. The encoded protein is CATSGISGNTIYF. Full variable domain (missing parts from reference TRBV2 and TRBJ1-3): EPEVTQTPSHQVTQMGQEVILRCVPISNHLYFYWYRQILGQKVEFLVSFYNNEISEKSEIFDDQFSVERPDGSNFTLKIRSTKLEDSAMYFCATSGISGNTIYFGEGSWLTVV.

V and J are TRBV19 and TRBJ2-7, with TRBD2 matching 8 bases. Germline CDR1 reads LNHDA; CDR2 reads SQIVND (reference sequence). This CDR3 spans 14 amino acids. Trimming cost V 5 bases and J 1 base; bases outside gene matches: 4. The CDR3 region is CASSVGTRSYEQYF. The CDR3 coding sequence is TGTGCCAGTAGTGTCGGGACTAGATCCTACGAGCAGTACTTC. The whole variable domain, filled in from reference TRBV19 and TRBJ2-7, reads DGGITQSPKYLFRKEGQNVTLSCEQNLNHDAMYWYRQDPGQGLRLIYYSQIVNDFQKGDIAEGYSVSREKKESFPLTVTSAQKNPTAFYLCASSVGTRSYEQYFGPGTRLTVT.

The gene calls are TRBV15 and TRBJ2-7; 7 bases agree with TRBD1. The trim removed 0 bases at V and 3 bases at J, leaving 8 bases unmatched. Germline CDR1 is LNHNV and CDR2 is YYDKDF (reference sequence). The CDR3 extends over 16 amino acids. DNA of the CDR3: TGTGCCACCAGCAGAGATTTTCGGGACAGAGGCTACGAGCAGTACTTC. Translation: CATSRDFRDRGYEQYF.

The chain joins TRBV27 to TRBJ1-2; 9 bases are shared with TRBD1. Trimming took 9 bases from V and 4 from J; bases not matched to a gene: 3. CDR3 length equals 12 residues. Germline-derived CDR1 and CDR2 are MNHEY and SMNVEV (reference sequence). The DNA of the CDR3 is TGTGCCAGTTCGGACAGGGGCTATGGCTACACCTTC. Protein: CASSDRGYGYTF.